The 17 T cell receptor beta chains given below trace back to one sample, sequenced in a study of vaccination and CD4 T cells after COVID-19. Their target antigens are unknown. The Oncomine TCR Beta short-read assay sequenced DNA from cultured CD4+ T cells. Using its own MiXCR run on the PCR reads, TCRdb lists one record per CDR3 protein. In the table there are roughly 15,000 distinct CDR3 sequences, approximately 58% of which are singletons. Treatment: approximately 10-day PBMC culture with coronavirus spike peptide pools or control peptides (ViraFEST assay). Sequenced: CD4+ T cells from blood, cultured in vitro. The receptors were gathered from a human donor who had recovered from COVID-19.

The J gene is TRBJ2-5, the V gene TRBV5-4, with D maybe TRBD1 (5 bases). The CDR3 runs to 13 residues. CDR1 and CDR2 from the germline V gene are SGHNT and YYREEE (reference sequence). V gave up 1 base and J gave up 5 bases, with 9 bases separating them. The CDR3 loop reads CASSLKGQETQYF. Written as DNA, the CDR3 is TGTGCCAGCAGCTTGAAGGGGCAGGAGACCCAGTACTTC.

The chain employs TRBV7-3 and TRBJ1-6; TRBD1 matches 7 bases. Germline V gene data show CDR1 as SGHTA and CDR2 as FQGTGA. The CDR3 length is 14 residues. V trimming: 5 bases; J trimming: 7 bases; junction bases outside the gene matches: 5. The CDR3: CASSEGQQNSPLHF. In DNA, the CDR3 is TGTGCCAGCAGCGAGGGACAGCAGAATTCACCCCTCCACTTT.

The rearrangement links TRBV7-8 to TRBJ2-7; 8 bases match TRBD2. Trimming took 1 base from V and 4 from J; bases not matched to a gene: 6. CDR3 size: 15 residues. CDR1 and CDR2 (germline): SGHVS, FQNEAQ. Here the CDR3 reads CASSLEAGVGYEQYF. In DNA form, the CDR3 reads TGTGCCAGCAGCTTAGAAGCGGGAGTCGGGTACGAGCAGTACTTC. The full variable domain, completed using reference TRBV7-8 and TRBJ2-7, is GAGVSQSPRYKVAKRGQDVALRCDPISGHVSLFWYQQALGQGPEFLTYFQNEAQLDKSGLPSDRFFAERPEGSVSTLKIQRTQQEDSAVYLCASSLEAGVGYEQYFGPGTRLTVT.

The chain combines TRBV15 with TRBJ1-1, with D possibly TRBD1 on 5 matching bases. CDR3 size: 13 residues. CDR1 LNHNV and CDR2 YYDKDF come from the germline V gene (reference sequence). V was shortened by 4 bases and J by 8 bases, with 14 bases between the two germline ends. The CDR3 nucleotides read TGTGCCACCAGCATGGGGGGTTTTCTCGAAGCTTTCTTT. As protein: CATSMGGFLEAFF.

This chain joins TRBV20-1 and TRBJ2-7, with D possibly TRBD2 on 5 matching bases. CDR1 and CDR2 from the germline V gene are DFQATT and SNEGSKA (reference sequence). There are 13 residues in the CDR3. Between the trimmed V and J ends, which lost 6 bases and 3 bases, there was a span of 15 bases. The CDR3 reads CSATEDRIYEQYF. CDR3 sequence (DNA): TGCAGTGCCACGGAGGATAGGATCTACGAGCAGTACTTC.

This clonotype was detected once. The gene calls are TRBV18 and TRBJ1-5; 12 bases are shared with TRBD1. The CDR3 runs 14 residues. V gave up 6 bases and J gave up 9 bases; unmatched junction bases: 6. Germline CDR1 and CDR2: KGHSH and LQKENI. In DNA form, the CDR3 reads TGTGCCAGCTCCCGGGACAGGGGGCCTGTGCCCCAGCATTTT. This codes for CASSRDRGPVPQHF. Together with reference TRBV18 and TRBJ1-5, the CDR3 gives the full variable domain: NAGVMQNPRHLVRRRGQEARLRCSPMKGHSHVYWYRQLPEEGLKFMVYLQKENIIDESGMPKERFSAEFPKEGPSILRIQQVVRGDSAAYFCASSRDRGPVPQHFGDGTRLSIL.

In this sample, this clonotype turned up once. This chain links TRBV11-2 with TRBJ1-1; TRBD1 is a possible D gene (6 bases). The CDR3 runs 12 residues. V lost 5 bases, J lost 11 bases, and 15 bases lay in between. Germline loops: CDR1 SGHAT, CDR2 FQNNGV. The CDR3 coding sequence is TGTGCCAGCAGCCCCCTGGGGGCCGCGGCTTTCTTT. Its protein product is CASSPLGAAAFF.

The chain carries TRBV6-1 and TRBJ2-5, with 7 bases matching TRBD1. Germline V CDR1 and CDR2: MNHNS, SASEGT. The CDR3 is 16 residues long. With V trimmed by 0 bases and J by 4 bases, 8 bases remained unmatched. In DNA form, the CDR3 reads TGTGCCAGCAGTGAAGCGACAGGGAGCGTTGGAGAGACCCAGTACTTC. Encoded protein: CASSEATGSVGETQYF.

CDR3 loop: CSAQSAYGYTF. CDR3 DNA: TGCAGTGCCCAAAGTGCCTATGGCTACACCTTC. The J gene is TRBJ1-2, the V gene TRBV20-1; no clear D gene. The CDR3 is 11 amino acids. V was shortened by 6 bases and J by 4 bases, with 9 bases between the two germline ends. Looked up from germline, CDR1 is DFQATT and CDR2 is SNEGSKA (reference sequence).

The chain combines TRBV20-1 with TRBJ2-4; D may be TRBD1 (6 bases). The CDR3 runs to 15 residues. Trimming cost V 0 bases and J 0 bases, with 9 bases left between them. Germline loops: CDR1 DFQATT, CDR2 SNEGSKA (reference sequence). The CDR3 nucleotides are TGCAGTGCTAGAGAATGGGGGCTAGCCAAAAACATTCAGTACTTC. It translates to CSAREWGLAKNIQYF.

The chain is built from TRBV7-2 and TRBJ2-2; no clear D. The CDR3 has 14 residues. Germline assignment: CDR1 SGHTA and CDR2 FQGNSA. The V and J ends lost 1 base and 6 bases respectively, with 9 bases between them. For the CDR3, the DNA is TGTGCCAGCAGCTTAGACAGACTCTCCGGGGAGCTGTTTTTT. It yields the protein CASSLDRLSGELFF.

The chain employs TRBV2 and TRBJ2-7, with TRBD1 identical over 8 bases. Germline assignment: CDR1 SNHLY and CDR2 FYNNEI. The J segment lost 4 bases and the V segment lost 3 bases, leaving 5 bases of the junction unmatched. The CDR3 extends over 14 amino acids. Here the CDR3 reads CASSDTGGRYEQYF. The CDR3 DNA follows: TGTGCCAGCAGTGATACAGGGGGGCGATACGAGCAGTACTTC.

In DNA form, the CDR3 reads TGTGCCAGCAGTTTAGCTAGCGGGATTGTCGATGAGCAGTTCTTC. Amino acid sequence: CASSLASGIVDEQFF. The chain is built from TRBV27 and TRBJ2-1; 9 positions agree with TRBD2. V lost 2 bases to trimming and J lost 8 bases; unmatched junction nucleotides: 7. Germline lookup yields CDR1 MNHEY and CDR2 SMNVEV (reference sequence). The CDR3 loop spans 15 amino acids.

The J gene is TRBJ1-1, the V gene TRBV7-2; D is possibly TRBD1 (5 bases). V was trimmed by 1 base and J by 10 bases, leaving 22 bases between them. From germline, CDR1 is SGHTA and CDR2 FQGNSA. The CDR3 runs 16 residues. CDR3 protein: CASSLGGTGLLNRAFF. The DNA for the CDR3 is TGTGCCAGCAGCTTAGGGGGAACAGGCCTCTTGAACCGAGCTTTCTTT. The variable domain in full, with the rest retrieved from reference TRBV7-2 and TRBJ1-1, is GAGVSQSPSNKVTEKGKDVELRCDPISGHTALYWYRQSLGQGLEFLIYFQGNSAPDKSGLPSDRFSAERTGGSVSTLTIQRTQQEDSAVYLCASSLGGTGLLNRAFFGQGTRLTVV.

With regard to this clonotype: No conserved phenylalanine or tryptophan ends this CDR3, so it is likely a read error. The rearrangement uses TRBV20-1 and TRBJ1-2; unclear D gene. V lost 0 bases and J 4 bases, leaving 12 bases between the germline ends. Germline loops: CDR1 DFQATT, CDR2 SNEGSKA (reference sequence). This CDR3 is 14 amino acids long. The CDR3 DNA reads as TGCAGTGCTAGAGACCTGGAGACGATCTATGGCTACACCCTC. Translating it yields CSARDLETIYGYTL.

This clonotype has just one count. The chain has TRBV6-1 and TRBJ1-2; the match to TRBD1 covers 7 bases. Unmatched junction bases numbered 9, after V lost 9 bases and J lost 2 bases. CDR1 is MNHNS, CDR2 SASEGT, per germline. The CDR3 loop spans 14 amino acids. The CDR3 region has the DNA TGTGCCAGTAGTCGGGACAGTCTAAACTATGGCTACACCTTC. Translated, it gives CASSRDSLNYGYTF.

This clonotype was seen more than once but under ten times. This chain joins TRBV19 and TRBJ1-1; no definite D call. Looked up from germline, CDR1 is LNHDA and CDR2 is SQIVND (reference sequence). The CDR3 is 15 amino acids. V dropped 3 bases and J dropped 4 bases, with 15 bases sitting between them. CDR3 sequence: CASSILSGPSTEAFF. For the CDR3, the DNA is TGTGCCAGTAGTATTCTTTCCGGGCCGAGCACTGAAGCTTTCTTT.